This T cell receptor beta chain was captured by sequencing in a study of neoadjuvant nivolumab and ipilimumab in lung cancer. Study results and caveats: Only a single major-pathologic-response sample was available for clonality analysis. Pretherapy blood TCR richness correlated positively with resected tumor richness. Compared with tumor-adjacent uninvolved lung, resected tumors showed greater richness and clonality.

Clones were sequenced by immunoSEQ multiplex PCR, and TCRdb holds only the in-frame ones, with some missing. The table includes some 13,000 clones, about 94% detected once. With respect to this clone: Antigen specificity is unknown.

The origin of this receptor is an adult with non-small cell lung cancer. The specimen comprised peripheral blood, sampled after neoadjuvant nivolumab, alone or with ipilimumab, at or shortly before surgery.

The CDR3: CSVEGQNTDTQYF. The CDR3, as DNA: TGCAGCGTTGAAGGTCAGAACACAGATACGCAGTATTTT. The rearrangement links TRBV29-1 to TRBJ2-3; D unclear. The CDR3 is 13 residues long. Looked up from germline, CDR1 is SQVTM and CDR2 is ANQGSEA. V dropped 1 base and J dropped 2 bases, with 7 bases sitting between them.